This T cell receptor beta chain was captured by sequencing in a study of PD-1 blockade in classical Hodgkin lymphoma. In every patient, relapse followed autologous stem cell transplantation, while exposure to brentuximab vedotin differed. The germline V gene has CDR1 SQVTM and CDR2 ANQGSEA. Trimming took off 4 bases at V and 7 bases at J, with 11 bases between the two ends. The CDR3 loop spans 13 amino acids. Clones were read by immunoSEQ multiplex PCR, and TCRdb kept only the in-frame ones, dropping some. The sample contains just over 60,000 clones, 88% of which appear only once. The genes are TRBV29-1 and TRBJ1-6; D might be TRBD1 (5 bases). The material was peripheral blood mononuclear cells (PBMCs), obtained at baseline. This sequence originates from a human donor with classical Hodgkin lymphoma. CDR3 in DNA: TGCAGCGTTGGTCTGGGGGGGAATTCACCCCTCCACTTT. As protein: CSVGLGGNSPLHF.